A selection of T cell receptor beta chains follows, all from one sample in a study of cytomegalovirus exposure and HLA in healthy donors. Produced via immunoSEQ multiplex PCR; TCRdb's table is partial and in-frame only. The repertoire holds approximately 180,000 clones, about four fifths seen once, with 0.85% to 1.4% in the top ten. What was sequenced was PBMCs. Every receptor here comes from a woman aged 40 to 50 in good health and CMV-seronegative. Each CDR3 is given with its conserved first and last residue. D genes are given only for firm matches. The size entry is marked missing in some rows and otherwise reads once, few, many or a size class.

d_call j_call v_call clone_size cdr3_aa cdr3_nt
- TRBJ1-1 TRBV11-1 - CASSSYRNTEAFF TGTGCCAGCAGCTCTTACAGGAACACTGAAGCTTTCTTT
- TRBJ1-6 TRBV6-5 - CASSFRDTNNSPLHF TGTGCCAGCAGTTTCAGGGACACCAATAATTCACCCCTCCACTTT
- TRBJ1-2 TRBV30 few CAWSGLEFDGYTF TGTGCCTGGAGCGGACTCGAATTTGATGGCTACACCTTC
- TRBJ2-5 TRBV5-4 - CASSLLGSSGETQYF TGTGCCAGCAGCTTGCTCGGGAGCTCTGGAGAGACCCAGTACTTC
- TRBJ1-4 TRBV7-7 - CASSLTWGPNEKLFF TGTGCCAGCAGCTTAACCTGGGGCCCTAATGAAAAACTGTTTTTT
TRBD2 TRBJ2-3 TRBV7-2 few CASSLGAGVNADTQYF TGTGCCAGCAGCTTAGGGGCGGGAGTCAATGCGGATACGCAGTATTTT
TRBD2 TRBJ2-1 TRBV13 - CASSFRGRETYNEQFF TGTGCCAGCAGCTTCAGAGGGAGGGAAACATACAATGAGCAGTTCTTC
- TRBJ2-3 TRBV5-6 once CASSLGSASSTDTQYF TGTGCCAGCAGTCTTGGTAGTGCGAGTAGCACAGATACGCAGTATTTT
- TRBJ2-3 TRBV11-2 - CASSFGLAWTDTQYF TGTGCCAGCAGCTTCGGGCTAGCGTGGACAGATACGCAGTATTTT
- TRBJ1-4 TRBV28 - CASSGQLLTTNEKLFF TGTGCCAGCAGCGGACAGTTACTTACAACTAATGAAAAACTGTTTTTT
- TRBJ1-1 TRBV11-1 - CASSLDRWATEAFF TGTGCCAGCAGCTTAGATAGGTGGGCCACTGAAGCTTTCTTT
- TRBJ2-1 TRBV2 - CASSFEATSYNEQFF TGTGCCAGCAGTTTTGAGGCGACCTCCTACAATGAGCAGTTCTTC
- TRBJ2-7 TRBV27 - CASSFRGGYEQYF TGTGCCAGCAGTTTTCGGGGAGGTTACGAGCAGTACTTC
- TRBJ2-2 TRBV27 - CASGPRGNTGELFF TGTGCCAGCGGCCCTAGGGGGAACACCGGGGAGCTGTTTTTT
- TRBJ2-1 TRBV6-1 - CASSTSFHNEQFF TGTGCCAGCAGTACGAGTTTCCACAATGAGCAGTTCTTC
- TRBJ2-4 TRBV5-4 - CASSPAGEAKNIQYF TGTGCCAGCAGCCCCGCAGGGGAAGCCAAAAACATTCAGTACTTC
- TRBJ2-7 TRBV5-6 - CASSLASSAEYF TGTGCCAGCAGCTTGGCCTCTTCAGCGGAGTACTTC
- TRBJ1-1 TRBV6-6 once CASSLRGTEAFF TGTGCCAGCAGTCTCAGGGGTACTGAAGCTTTCTTT
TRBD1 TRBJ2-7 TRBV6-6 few CASSYSGTGNEQYF TGTGCCAGCAGTTACTCTGGGACAGGGAACGAGCAGTACTTC
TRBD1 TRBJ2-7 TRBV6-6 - CASNGQGDHEQYF TGTGCCAGCAACGGACAGGGTGATCACGAGCAGTACTTC
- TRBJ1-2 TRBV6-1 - CASSRGGDGYTF TGTGCCAGCAGCAGGGGAGGGGATGGCTACACCTTC
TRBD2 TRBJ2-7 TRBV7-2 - CASSLYQSGSYEQYF TGTGCCAGCAGCTTATACCAGAGCGGGAGCTACGAGCAGTACTTC
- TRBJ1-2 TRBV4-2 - CASSQSSGQNYGYTF TGTGCCAGCAGCCAATCCTCAGGGCAAAACTATGGCTACACCTTC
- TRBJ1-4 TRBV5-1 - CASSLEAGWGEKLFF TGCGCCAGCAGCTTGGAGGCAGGGTGGGGAGAAAAACTGTTTTTT
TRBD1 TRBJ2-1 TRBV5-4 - CASSRGQGIWNEQFF TGTGCCAGCAGCCGGGGACAGGGGATCTGGAATGAGCAGTTCTTC
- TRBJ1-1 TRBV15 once CATSRDLEEEPFF TGTGCCACCAGCAGAGATCTCGAAGAGGAGCCTTTCTTT
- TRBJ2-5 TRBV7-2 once CASSAPSYGSAETQYF TGTGCCAGCTCAGCCCCCTCGTACGGGAGTGCGGAGACCCAGTACTTC
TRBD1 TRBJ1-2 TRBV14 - CASSQFPDRAGGYTF TGTGCCAGCAGCCAATTCCCGGACAGGGCTGGTGGCTACACCTTC
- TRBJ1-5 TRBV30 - CAWSSESGGNQPQHF TGTGCCTGGAGCTCAGAGAGCGGAGGTAATCAGCCCCAGCATTTT
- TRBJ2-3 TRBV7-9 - CSSSLGALATSDTQYF TGTTCCAGCAGCTTAGGGGCCCTAGCGACATCAGATACGCAGTATTTT
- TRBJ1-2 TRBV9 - CASSAGGVYGYTF TGTGCCAGCAGCGCGGGCGGGGTTTATGGCTACACCTTC
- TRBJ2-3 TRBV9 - CASSVEGTSTDTQYF TGTGCCAGCAGCGTAGAGGGGACTAGCACAGATACGCAGTATTTT
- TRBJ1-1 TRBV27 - CASSLSEGWRNTEAFF TGTGCCAGCAGTTTATCTGAGGGTTGGCGGAACACTGAAGCTTTCTTT
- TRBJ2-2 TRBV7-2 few CASKKGGASTGELFF TGTGCCAGCAAGAAAGGGGGGGCAAGCACCGGGGAGCTGTTTTTT
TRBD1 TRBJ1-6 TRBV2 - CASSESGTGVSPLHF TGTGCCAGCAGTGAATCCGGGACAGGGGTTTCACCCCTCCACTTT
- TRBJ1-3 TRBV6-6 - CASSWVGGLSGNTIYF TGTGCCAGCAGTTGGGTGGGGGGGCTCTCTGGAAACACCATATATTTT
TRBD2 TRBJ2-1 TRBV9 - CASSALAGGPYNEQFF TGTGCCAGCAGTGCACTAGCGGGAGGCCCCTACAATGAGCAGTTCTTC
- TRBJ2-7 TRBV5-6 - CASSFNYEQYF TGTGCCAGCAGCTTCAACTACGAGCAGTACTTC
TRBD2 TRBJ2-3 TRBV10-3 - CAISEVLAGDLAGADTQYF TGTGCCATCAGTGAGGTGCTAGCGGGAGATCTCGCTGGCGCAGATACGCAGTATTTT
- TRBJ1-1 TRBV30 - CAWSVSGPERAFF TGTGCCTGGAGTGTATCTGGCCCCGAGCGGGCTTTCTTT
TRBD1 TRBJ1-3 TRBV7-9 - CASSQGQGGGNTIYF TGTGCCAGCAGCCAGGGACAGGGTGGTGGAAACACCATATATTTT
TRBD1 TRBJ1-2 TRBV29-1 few CSVEGGTGSIGYTF TGCAGCGTTGAAGGTGGGACAGGGTCTATTGGCTACACCTTC
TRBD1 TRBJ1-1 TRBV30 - CAWRQGAAEAFF TGTGCCTGGAGACAGGGGGCGGCTGAAGCTTTCTTT
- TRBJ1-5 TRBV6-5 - CASSQVQVGQPQHF TGTGCCAGCAGTCAGGTCCAAGTGGGTCAGCCCCAGCATTTT
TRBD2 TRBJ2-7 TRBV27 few CASSLEGRAGGEQYF TGTGCCAGCAGTTTAGAGGGGAGGGCCGGAGGGGAGCAGTACTTC
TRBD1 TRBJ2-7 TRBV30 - CAWTQGSSYEQYF TGTGCCTGGACACAGGGGAGTTCCTACGAGCAGTACTTC
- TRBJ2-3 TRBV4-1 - CASSQDLPASSTDTQYF TGCGCCAGCAGCCAAGATCTCCCGGCTAGCAGCACAGATACGCAGTATTTT
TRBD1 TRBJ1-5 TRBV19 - CASRDSHSNQPQHF TGTGCCAGCCGGGACAGTCATAGCAATCAGCCCCAGCATTTT
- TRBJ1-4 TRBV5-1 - CASSLSSPRRGEKLFF TGCGCCAGCAGCTTGTCGTCCCCGAGGCGTGGTGAAAAACTGTTTTTT
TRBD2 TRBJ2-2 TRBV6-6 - CASRRGRDSNTGELFF TGTGCCAGCAGGCGCGGGAGGGACTCGAACACCGGGGAGCTGTTTTTT
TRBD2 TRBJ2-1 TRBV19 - CASSTSSGTSYNEQFF TGTGCCAGTAGTACCTCTAGCGGGACCTCCTACAATGAGCAGTTCTTC